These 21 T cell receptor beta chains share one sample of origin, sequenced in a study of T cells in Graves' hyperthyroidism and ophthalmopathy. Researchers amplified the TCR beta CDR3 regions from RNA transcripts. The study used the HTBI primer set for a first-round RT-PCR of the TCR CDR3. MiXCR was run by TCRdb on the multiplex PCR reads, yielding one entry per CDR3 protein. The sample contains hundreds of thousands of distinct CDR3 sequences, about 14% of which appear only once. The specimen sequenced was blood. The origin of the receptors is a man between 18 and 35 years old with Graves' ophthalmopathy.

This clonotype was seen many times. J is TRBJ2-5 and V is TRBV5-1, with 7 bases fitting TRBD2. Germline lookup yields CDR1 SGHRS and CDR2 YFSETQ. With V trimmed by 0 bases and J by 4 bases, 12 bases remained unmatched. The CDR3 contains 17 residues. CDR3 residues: CASSLAGGGLIRETQYF. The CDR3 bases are TGCGCCAGCAGCTTGGCCGGGGGAGGGCTAATCAGAGAGACCCAGTACTTC.

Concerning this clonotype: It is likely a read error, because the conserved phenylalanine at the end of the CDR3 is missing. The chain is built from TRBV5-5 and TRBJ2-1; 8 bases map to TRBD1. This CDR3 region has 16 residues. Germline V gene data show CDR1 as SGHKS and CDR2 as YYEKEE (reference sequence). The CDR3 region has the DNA TGTGCCGGCAGCTATCGGACAGGGAGCTCCTACAATGAGCAGTTCCTC. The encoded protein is CAGSYRTGSSYNEQFL.

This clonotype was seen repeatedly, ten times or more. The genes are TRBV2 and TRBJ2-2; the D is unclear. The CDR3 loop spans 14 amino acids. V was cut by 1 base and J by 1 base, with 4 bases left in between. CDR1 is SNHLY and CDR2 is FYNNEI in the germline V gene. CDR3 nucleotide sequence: TGTGCCAGCAGTGAAGTAGGGAACACCGGGGAGCTGTTTTTT. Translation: CASSEVGNTGELFF.

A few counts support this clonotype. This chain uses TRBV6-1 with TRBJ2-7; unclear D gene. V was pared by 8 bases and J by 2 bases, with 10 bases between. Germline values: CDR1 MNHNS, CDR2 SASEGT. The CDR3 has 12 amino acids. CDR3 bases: TGTGCCAGCGGTGGACCGCCCTACGAGCAGTACTTC. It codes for CASGGPPYEQYF.

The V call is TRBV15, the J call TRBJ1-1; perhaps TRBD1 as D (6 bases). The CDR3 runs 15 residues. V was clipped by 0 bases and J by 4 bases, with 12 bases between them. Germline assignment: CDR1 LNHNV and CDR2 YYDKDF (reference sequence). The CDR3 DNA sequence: TGTGCCACCAGCAGAGATGGGGGGGCCCGCACTGAAGCTTTCTTT. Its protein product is CATSRDGGARTEAFF.

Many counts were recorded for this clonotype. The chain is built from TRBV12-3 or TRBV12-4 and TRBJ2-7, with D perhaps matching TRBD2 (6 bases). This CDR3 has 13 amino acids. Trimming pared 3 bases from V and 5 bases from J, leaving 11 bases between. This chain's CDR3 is CASSLPGADEQYF. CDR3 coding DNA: TGTGCCAGCAGTTTGCCGGGAGCAGACGAGCAGTACTTC.

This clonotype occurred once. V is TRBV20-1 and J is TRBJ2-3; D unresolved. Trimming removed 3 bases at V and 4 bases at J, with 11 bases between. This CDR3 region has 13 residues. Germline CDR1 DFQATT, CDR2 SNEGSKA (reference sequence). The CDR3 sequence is CSARKGNADTQYF. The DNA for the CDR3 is TGCAGTGCTAGGAAAGGGAACGCAGATACGCAGTATTTT.

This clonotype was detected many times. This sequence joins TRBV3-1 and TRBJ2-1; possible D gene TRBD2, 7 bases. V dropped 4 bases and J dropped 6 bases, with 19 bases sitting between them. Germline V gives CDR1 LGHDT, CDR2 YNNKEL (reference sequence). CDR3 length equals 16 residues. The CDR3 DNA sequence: TGTGCCAGCAGCCTGGGGGGGCTAGCGGCCTCCAATGAGCAGTTCTTC. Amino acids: CASSLGGLAASNEQFF.

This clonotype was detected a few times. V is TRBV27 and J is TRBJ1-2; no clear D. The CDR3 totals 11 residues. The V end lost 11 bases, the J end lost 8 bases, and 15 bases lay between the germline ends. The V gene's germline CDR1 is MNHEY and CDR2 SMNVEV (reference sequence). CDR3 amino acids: CAVVGVLGYTF. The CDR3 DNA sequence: TGTGCCGTCGTGGGAGTTTTGGGCTACACCTTC.

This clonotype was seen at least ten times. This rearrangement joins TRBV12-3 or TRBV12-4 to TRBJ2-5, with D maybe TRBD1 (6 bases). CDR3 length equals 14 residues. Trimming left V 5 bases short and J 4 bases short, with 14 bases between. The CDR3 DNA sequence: TGTGCCAGCAGTGGGGTTGAAGGGGGAGAGACCCAGTACTTC. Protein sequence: CASSGVEGGETQYF.

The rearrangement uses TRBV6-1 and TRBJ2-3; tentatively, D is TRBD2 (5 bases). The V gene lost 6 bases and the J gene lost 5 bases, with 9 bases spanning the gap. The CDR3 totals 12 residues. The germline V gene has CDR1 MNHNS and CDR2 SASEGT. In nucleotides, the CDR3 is TGTGCCAGCAGGTACGAGGGAGATACGCAGTATTTT. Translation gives CASRYEGDTQYF.

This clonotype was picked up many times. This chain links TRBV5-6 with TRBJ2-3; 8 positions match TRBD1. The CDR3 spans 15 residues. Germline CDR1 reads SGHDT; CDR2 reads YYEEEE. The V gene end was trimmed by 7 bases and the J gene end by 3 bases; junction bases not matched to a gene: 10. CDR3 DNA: TGTGCCAGCTGTCTCCGGGACAGGTTTACAGATACGCAGTATTTT. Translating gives CASCLRDRFTDTQYF.

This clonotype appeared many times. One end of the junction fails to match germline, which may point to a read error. CDR3 nucleotides: TGCAGTGCTCGAGACTCCCGGCAGGGTACTGAAGCTTTCTTT. This codes for CSARDSRQGTEAFF. The rearrangement links TRBV20-1 to TRBJ1-1; D might be TRBD1 (5 bases). The CDR3 has 14 amino acids. Germline V CDR1 and CDR2: DFQATT, SNEGSKA (reference sequence).

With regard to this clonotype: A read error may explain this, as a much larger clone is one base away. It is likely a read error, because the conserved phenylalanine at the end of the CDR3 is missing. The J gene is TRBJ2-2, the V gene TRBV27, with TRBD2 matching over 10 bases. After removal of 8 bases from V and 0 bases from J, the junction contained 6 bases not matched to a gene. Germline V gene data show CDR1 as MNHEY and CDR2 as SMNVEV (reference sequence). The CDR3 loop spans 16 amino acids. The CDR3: CASGAGGKPNTGELFL. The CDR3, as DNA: TGTGCCAGCGGAGCGGGGGGGAAACCGAACACCGGGGAGCTGTTTCTT.

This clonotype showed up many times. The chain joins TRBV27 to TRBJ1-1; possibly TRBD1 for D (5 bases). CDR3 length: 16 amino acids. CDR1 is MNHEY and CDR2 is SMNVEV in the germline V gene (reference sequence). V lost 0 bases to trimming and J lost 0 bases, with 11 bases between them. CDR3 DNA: TGTGCCAGCAGTTTATCCCGTCCAGGGATGAACACTGAAGCTTTCTTT. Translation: CASSLSRPGMNTEAFF.

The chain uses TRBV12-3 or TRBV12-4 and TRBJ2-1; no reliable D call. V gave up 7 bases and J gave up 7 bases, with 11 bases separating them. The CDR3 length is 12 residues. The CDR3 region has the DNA TGTGCCAGCAATTTCGGACGGAATGAGCAGTTCTTC. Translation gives CASNFGRNEQFF.

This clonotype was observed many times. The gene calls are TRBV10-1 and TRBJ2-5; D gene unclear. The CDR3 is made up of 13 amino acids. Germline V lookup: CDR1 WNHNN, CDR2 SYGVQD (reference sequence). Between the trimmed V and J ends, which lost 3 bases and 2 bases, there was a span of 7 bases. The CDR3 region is CASSDGVQETQYF. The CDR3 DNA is TGCGCCAGCAGTGATGGAGTACAAGAGACCCAGTACTTC.

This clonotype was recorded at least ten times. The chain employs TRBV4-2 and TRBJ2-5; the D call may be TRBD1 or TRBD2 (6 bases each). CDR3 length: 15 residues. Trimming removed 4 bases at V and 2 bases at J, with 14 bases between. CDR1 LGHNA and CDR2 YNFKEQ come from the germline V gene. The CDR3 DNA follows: TGTGCCAGCAGCCTCCTTGGGGGGCGACAAGAGACCCAGTACTTC. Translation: CASSLLGGRQETQYF.

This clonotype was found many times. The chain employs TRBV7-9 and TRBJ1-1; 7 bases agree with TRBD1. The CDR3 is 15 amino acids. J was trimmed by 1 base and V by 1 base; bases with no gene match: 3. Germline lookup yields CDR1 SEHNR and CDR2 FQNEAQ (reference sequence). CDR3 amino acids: CASSLGDRPNTEAFF. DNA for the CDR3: TGTGCCAGCAGCTTAGGGGACAGACCGAACACTGAAGCTTTCTTT.

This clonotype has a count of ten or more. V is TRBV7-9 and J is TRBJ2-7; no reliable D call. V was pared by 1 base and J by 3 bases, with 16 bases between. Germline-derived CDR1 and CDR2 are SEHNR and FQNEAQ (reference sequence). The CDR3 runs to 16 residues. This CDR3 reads CASSLVENIPNYEQYF. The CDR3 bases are TGTGCCAGCAGCTTAGTAGAAAACATCCCCAACTACGAGCAGTACTTC.

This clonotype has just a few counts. The CDR3 loop is CASGLTGGDEQYF. As DNA, the CDR3 is TGTGCCAGCGGACTGACAGGGGGCGATGAGCAGTACTTC. The chain combines TRBV6-1 with TRBJ2-7; 10 bases match TRBD1. Germline V gene data show CDR1 as MNHNS and CDR2 as SASEGT. Trimming took 8 bases from V and 7 from J; bases not matched to a gene: 8. CDR3 length: 13 residues.